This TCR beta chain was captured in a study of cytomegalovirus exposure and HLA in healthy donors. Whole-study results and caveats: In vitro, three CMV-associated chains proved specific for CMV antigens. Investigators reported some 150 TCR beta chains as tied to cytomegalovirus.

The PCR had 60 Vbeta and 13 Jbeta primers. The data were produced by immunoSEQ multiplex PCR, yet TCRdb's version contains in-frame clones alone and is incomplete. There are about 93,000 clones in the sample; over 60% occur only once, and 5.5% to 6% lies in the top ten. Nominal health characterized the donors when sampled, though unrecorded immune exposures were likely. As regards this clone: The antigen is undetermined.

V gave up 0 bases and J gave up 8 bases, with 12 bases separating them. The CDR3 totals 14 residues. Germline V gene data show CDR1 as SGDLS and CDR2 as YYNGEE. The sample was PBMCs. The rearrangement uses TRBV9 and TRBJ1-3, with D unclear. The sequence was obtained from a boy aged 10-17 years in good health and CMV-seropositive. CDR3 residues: CASSVDWARDTIYF. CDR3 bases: TGTGCCAGCAGCGTAGACTGGGCAAGAGACACCATATATTTT.